Shown below are 5 T cell receptor beta chains from a single sample sequenced in a study of T cells in tumors after PD-1 blockade. The table came from immunoSEQ multiplex PCR; TCRdb's copy has only in-frame clones and leaves some out. The sample lists 55,000 to 65,000 clones; about 80% were seen once. Sequenced material: PBMCs, taken before anti-PD-1 treatment. These receptors were taken from a human donor with basal cell carcinoma.

The J gene is TRBJ1-1, the V gene TRBV19; D is uncertain. Germline-derived CDR1 and CDR2 are LNHDA and SQIVND (reference sequence). This CDR3 is built from 12 residues. Trimming removed 3 bases from V and 4 bases from J, with 6 bases in between. The CDR3 DNA follows: TGTGCCAGTAGTATCAGTATCACTGAAGCTTTCTTT. Its translation: CASSISITEAFF. The full variable domain, completed using reference TRBV19 and TRBJ1-1, is DGGITQSPKYLFRKEGQNVTLSCEQNLNHDAMYWYRQDPGQGLRLIYYSQIVNDFQKGDIAEGYSVSREKKESFPLTVTSAQKNPTAFYLCASSISITEAFFGQGTRLTVV.

The gene calls are TRBV30 and TRBJ1-1, with no clear D. Trimming took 3 bases from V and 2 from J, leaving 22 bases between them. Germline CDR1 reads GTSNPN; CDR2 reads SVGIG (reference sequence). The CDR3 covers 17 residues. CDR3 region: CAWRDLAGSIRNTEAFF. CDR3 DNA: TGTGCCTGGAGGGATCTTGCAGGTAGTATCAGAAACACTGAAGCTTTCTTT.

J is TRBJ2-5 and V is TRBV5-4; TRBD2 is a possible D gene (6 bases). The germline CDR1 and CDR2 sequences are SGHNT and YYREEE (reference sequence). This CDR3 is 13 amino acids long. V gave up 0 bases and J gave up 5 bases, with 8 bases separating them. The CDR3 coding sequence is TGTGCCAGCAGCTTGGCTGGGAGGGAGACCCAGTACTTC. Residues: CASSLAGRETQYF.

V gene TRBV6-5 combines with J gene TRBJ1-6; the D gene is possibly TRBD1 (6 bases). Per germline, CDR1 MNHEY and CDR2 SVGAGI. The CDR3 is 13 amino acids. Trimming stripped 8 bases from V and 14 bases from J, with 19 bases between. The CDR3: CASSGGLLGALHF. In nucleotides, the CDR3 is TGTGCCAGCTCGGGGGGCCTCCTTGGGGCCCTCCACTTT.

The genes are TRBV5-1 and TRBJ1-3; D gene unclear. Per germline, CDR1 SGHRS and CDR2 YFSETQ. The V end was cut by 0 bases, the J end by 5 bases, with 6 bases between. The CDR3 contains 13 residues. CDR3 nucleotide sequence: TGCGCCAGCAGCTTGGACCCACGAAACACCATATATTTT. Translated: CASSLDPRNTIYF.